This entry is about one T cell receptor (beta chain). The antigen remains unidentified. Produced via immunoSEQ multiplex PCR; TCRdb's table is partial and in-frame only. The repertoire has approximately 320,000 clones, about 74% of them found once; the top ten carry about 9.3%. The data belong to a study of shared clonotypes between healthy human individuals. Study results and limitations: An effect of sequencing depth on clonotype sharing among donors was expected.

The CDR3 contains 13 residues. CDR1 is SNHLY, CDR2 FYNNEI, per germline. V trimming: 6 bases; J trimming: 2 bases; junction bases outside the gene matches: 4. The V gene is TRBV2, the J gene TRBJ2-7; TRBD1 agrees at 7 bases. The sequence derives from a man younger than 40 in good health. Sequences were obtained from memory CD4+ T cells sorted from blood. The subset here: CD45RA-negative fraction. The CDR3 nucleotides are TGTGCCAGCAGGAGGGGGCTCCCCTACGAGCAGTACTTC. Amino acid sequence: CASRRGLPYEQYF.